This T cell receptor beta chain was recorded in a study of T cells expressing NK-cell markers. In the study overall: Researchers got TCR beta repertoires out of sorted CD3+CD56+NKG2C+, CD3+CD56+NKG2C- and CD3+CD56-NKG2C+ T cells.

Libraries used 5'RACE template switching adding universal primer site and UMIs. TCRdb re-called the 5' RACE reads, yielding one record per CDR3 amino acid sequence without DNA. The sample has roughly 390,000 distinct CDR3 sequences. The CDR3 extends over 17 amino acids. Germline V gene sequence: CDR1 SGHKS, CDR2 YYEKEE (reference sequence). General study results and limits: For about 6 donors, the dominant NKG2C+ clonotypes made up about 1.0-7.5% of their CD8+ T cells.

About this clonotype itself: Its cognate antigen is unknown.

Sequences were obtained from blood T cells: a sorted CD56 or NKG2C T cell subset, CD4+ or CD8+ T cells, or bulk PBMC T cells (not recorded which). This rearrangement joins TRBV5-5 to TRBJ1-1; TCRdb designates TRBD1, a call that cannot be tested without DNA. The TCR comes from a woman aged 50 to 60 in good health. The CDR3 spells CASSFAGQGPLGSEAFF.